This T cell receptor (beta chain) was captured by sequencing in a study of cytomegalovirus exposure and HLA in healthy donors. On the study more broadly: Drawn from HLA-typed donors, tens of millions of unique TCRs were held in an early data release. Whole-study findings and limits: An analysis that came later showed most CMV-associated TCR beta chains appearing HLA-restricted. The investigators catalogued 150 to 200 TCR beta chains as cytomegalovirus-associated.

The PCR contained 60 Vbeta and 13 Jbeta primers. Authors' data handling: Among the unique TCR beta chains that a later analysis counted, about 79 million in all, roughly 10 million were shared. Clones were read by immunoSEQ multiplex PCR, and TCRdb kept only the in-frame ones, dropping some. For V, J and clone size, that table is used; D and trimming come from the DNA. The table lists about 140,000 clones, approximately 71% of them singletons. CDR3 length: 12 amino acids. V was shortened by 9 bases and J by 5 bases, with 11 bases between the two germline ends. Germline V lookup: CDR1 MNHEY, CDR2 SVGAGI. On this clone itself: Its antigen remains unknown.

The sample comprised PBMCs. This TCR was sampled from a man younger than 35 in good health and CMV-seropositive. The V gene is TRBV6-5, the J gene TRBJ2-1, with a possible D match to TRBD1 (5 bases). DNA for the CDR3: TGTGCCAGGACCAGGGCAAACAATGAGCAGTTCTTC. This translates into CARTRANNEQFF.